A single sample gave rise to the 29 T cell receptor beta chains below, sequenced in a study of cytomegalovirus exposure and HLA in healthy donors. The PCR employed 60 Vbeta primers together with 13 Jbeta primers. Data came from immunoSEQ multiplex PCR; TCRdb stores just in-frame clones and leaves some out. The sample has approximately 140,000 clones, over 60% seen once; the top ten hold less than 3.5%. Sequencing was carried out using PBMCs. These receptors all stem from a man aged 35 to 55 in good health and CMV-seropositive.

This clone was found once. This chain uses TRBV5-1 with TRBJ2-5; no clear D gene. Germline CDR1 SGHRS, CDR2 YFSETQ. This CDR3 region has 16 residues. With 4 bases removed from V and 3 bases from J, the gap between germline ends came to 19 bases. The CDR3 loop reads CASSIPLMRGKETQYF. CDR3 nucleotide sequence: TGCGCCAGCAGCATCCCCCTGATGAGAGGAAAAGAGACCCAGTACTTC.

This chain links TRBV6-1 with TRBJ1-1; D gene ambiguous. CDR3 size: 18 residues. V lost 0 bases to trimming and J lost 1 base, with 18 bases between them. Germline CDR1 MNHNS, CDR2 SASEGT. The CDR3 DNA reads as TGTGCCAGCAGTGAAGCGCTAGGAAGCGGTGGTGGGAACACTGAAGCTTTCTTT. Translation: CASSEALGSGGGNTEAFF.

V gene TRBV29-1 combines with J gene TRBJ2-1; TRBD2 matches at 10 bases. The germline CDR1 and CDR2 sequences are SQVTM and ANQGSEA. CDR3 size: 17 residues. V shed 3 bases and J 0 bases; nucleotides not matched to a gene: 8. The CDR3 sequence: CSVDLGASGSSYNEQFF. DNA for the CDR3: TGCAGCGTTGATTTAGGAGCTAGCGGGAGCTCCTACAATGAGCAGTTCTTC.

This clone was seen a few times. The chain couples TRBV15 to TRBJ2-7, with TRBD2 matching over 8 bases. The CDR3 length is 13 residues. J was trimmed by 4 bases and V by 5 bases; bases with no gene match: 4. Germline CDR1 and CDR2: LNHNV and YYDKDF (reference sequence). CDR3 nucleotides: TGTGCCACCAGCCCCGGGAGGGTATACGAGCAGTACTTC. As protein: CATSPGRVYEQYF.

The chain recombines TRBV14 with TRBJ2-1, with 8 bases matching TRBD2. The CDR3 runs to 16 residues. Per the germline V gene, CDR1 is SGHDN and CDR2 is FVKESK. V was clipped by 0 bases and J by 4 bases; unmatched bases: 5. CDR3 residues: CASSQEAGVPYNEQFF. CDR3 DNA: TGTGCCAGCAGCCAAGAAGCGGGAGTTCCATACAATGAGCAGTTCTTC.

The rearrangement uses TRBV6-5 and TRBJ2-4, with unresolved D. V was cut by 4 bases and J by 4 bases, with 14 bases left in between. Germline-derived CDR1 and CDR2 are MNHEY and SVGAGI. The CDR3 runs to 15 residues. CDR3 protein: CASSFRRSGKNIQYF. Here the CDR3 DNA reads TGTGCCAGCAGTTTTCGGCGGTCTGGGAAAAACATTCAGTACTTC.

The chain combines TRBV7-2 with TRBJ2-3; perhaps TRBD1 as D (6 bases). V lost 2 bases, J lost 0 bases, and 21 bases lay in between. Germline lookup yields CDR1 SGHTA and CDR2 FQGNSA. The CDR3 extends over 19 amino acids. This chain's CDR3 is CASSLLGAQTRSSTDTQYF. Written as DNA, the CDR3 is TGTGCCAGCAGCTTACTGGGGGCGCAAACTCGATCTAGCACAGATACGCAGTATTTT.

The chain has TRBV7-2 and TRBJ2-2; D is ambiguous. V gave up 3 bases and J gave up 7 bases, with 12 bases separating them. From germline, CDR1 is SGHTA and CDR2 FQGNSA. There are 14 residues in the CDR3. For the CDR3, the DNA is TGTGCCAGCAGCTTTCCGGAGTCTGGCGGGGAGCTGTTTTTT. This sequence encodes CASSFPESGGELFF. The full variable domain, with the rest looked up from reference TRBV7-2 and TRBJ2-2, is GAGVSQSPSNKVTEKGKDVELRCDPISGHTALYWYRQSLGQGLEFLIYFQGNSAPDKSGLPSDRFSAERTGGSVSTLTIQRTQQEDSAVYLCASSFPESGGELFFGEGSRLTVL.

This rearrangement joins TRBV30 to TRBJ1-2, with D unclear. Germline V gives CDR1 GTSNPN, CDR2 SVGIG (reference sequence). The CDR3 is made up of 12 amino acids. V was pared by 2 bases and J by 4 bases, with 8 bases between. The CDR3 DNA is TGTGCCTGGAGTCAGAGGTCCTATGGCTACACCTTC. Translation: CAWSQRSYGYTF.

The chain carries TRBV30 and TRBJ1-1; possibly TRBD1 for D (5 bases). Trimming took off 5 bases at V and 2 bases at J, with 15 bases between the two ends. The CDR3 has 14 residues. Germline CDR1 is GTSNPN and CDR2 is SVGIG (reference sequence). The CDR3 loop reads CAWAGGTKNTEAFF. The CDR3 DNA reads as TGTGCCTGGGCTGGGGGGACCAAAAACACTGAAGCTTTCTTT.

On this clone itself: At one of its ends the junction is not consistent with the germline gene, which may arise from a read error. The chain recombines TRBV7-9 with TRBJ1-1; 8 bases agree with TRBD1. The CDR3 loop spans 14 amino acids. Germline V gene sequence: CDR1 SEHNR, CDR2 FQNEAQ (reference sequence). For the CDR3, the DNA is TGTTCCAGCAGCTTGCGACAGGGGATGACTGAAGCTTTCTTT. Encoded protein: CSSSLRQGMTEAFF. The whole variable domain, remainder taken from reference TRBV7-9 and TRBJ1-1, is DTGVSQNPRHKITKRGQNVTFRCDPISEHNRLYWYRQTLGQGPEFLTYFQNEAQLEKSRLLSDRFSAERPKGSFSTLEIQRTEQGDSAMYLCSSSLRQGMTEAFFGQGTRLTVV.

The chain combines TRBV11-2 with TRBJ2-5; D perhaps matches TRBD2 (5 bases). Germline CDR1 reads SGHAT; CDR2 reads FQNNGV. This CDR3 comprises 17 residues. Trimming took off 0 bases at V and 0 bases at J, with 14 bases between the two ends. The CDR3 spells CASSLDLRAMYQETQYF. The CDR3 DNA is TGTGCCAGCAGCTTAGATCTGCGGGCCATGTACCAAGAGACCCAGTACTTC.

This clone was seen a handful of times. V usage is TRBV5-4 and J usage is TRBJ2-3; 10 bases agree with TRBD2. With 0 bases clipped from V and 5 bases from J, the junction kept 6 bases outside the gene matches. This CDR3 spans 16 amino acids. CDR1 is SGHNT and CDR2 is YYREEE in the germline V gene (reference sequence). CDR3 nucleotides: TGTGCCAGCAGCTTGGCTCTGTCTAGCGGGAGAGATACGCAGTATTTT. Amino acid sequence: CASSLALSSGRDTQYF.

The chain joins TRBV18 to TRBJ1-4; no clear D. Per the germline V gene, CDR1 is KGHSH and CDR2 is LQKENI. The V gene lost 6 bases and the J gene lost 6 bases, with 11 bases spanning the gap. The CDR3 runs to 13 residues. Here the CDR3 reads CASSQSTDEKLFF. The CDR3 DNA follows: TGTGCCAGCTCCCAGAGCACAGATGAAAAACTGTTTTTT. The full variable domain, in which reference TRBV18 and TRBJ1-4 provide the parts outside the CDR3, is NAGVMQNPRHLVRRRGQEARLRCSPMKGHSHVYWYRQLPEEGLKFMVYLQKENIIDESGMPKERFSAEFPKEGPSILRIQQVVRGDSAAYFCASSQSTDEKLFFGSGTQLSVL.

This chain connects TRBV7-3 to TRBJ2-2; D uncertain. V was shortened by 4 bases and J by 0 bases, with 6 bases between the two germline ends. This CDR3 has 14 residues. From germline, CDR1 is SGHTA and CDR2 FQGTGA. For the CDR3, the DNA is TGTGCCAGCAGCTACGGTCCGAACACCGGGGAGCTGTTTTTT. Its translation is CASSYGPNTGELFF.

The chain joins TRBV27 to TRBJ2-7; maybe TRBD1 (6 bases). V gave up 8 bases and J gave up 3 bases, with 14 bases separating them. The CDR3 covers 13 residues. Germline-derived CDR1 and CDR2 are MNHEY and SMNVEV (reference sequence). The chain's CDR3 is CASRTGYSYEQYF. The CDR3 nucleotides are TGTGCCAGCCGAACAGGGTACAGCTACGAGCAGTACTTC.

The chain recombines TRBV27 with TRBJ2-7; 8 bases fit TRBD1. The trim removed 3 bases at V and 0 bases at J, leaving 4 bases unmatched. CDR3 size: 15 residues. In germline, CDR1 is MNHEY, CDR2 SMNVEV (reference sequence). CDR3 residues: CASSFGTGGSYEQYF. CDR3 sequence (DNA): TGTGCCAGCAGTTTCGGAACAGGGGGCTCCTACGAGCAGTACTTC.

This sequence joins TRBV6-1 and TRBJ2-2; 9 positions agree with TRBD2. With 1 base clipped from V and 7 bases from J, the junction kept 19 bases outside the gene matches. There are 20 residues in the CDR3. Germline V gives CDR1 MNHNS, CDR2 SASEGT. Written as DNA, the CDR3 is TGTGCCAGCAGTGAAGTCCTCGATTTTTTTGCGGGAGGGCCTATCGGGGAGCTGTTTTTT. It is translated as CASSEVLDFFAGGPIGELFF.

The V and J genes are TRBV18 and TRBJ2-7, with D possibly TRBD1 on 5 matching bases. CDR3 length equals 14 residues. V was pared by 4 bases and J by 2 bases, with 12 bases between. In germline, CDR1 is KGHSH, CDR2 LQKENI. CDR3 bases: TGTGCCAGCTCACTTCGGACATCTACCTACGAGCAGTACTTC. Protein: CASSLRTSTYEQYF.

For this clone: The junction and the germline gene differ at one end; a read error may be behind it. This chain links TRBV7-9 with TRBJ1-5, with a possible D match to TRBD1 (5 bases). The CDR3 sequence is 14 residues long. CDR1 and CDR2 (germline): SEHNR, FQNEAQ (reference sequence). DNA for the CDR3: TGTTCCAGCAGCTTAGGGGTTACGGGGCAGCCCCAGCATTTT. This translates into CSSSLGVTGQPQHF.

The chain couples TRBV30 to TRBJ1-5, with D hard to call. The CDR3 runs to 17 residues. Trimming removed 2 bases at V and 0 bases at J, with 17 bases between. Per the germline V gene, CDR1 is GTSNPN and CDR2 is SVGIG (reference sequence). The CDR3 DNA reads TGTGCCTGGAGTTTAACTGCAGGATTTCCTAGCAATCAGCCCCAGCATTTT. Amino acid sequence: CAWSLTAGFPSNQPQHF.

The chain joins TRBV28 to TRBJ2-7; 7 bases fit TRBD1. Germline V lookup: CDR1 MDHEN, CDR2 SYDVKM. The trim removed 5 bases at V and 2 bases at J, leaving 9 bases unmatched. The CDR3 consists of 15 residues. The CDR3 region has the DNA TGTGCCAGCAGTCCAGAAAGCGACAGGGCCTACGAGCAGTACTTC. Its translation is CASSPESDRAYEQYF.

The chain combines TRBV5-5 with TRBJ2-1, with D possibly TRBD2 on 6 matching bases. Germline lookup yields CDR1 SGHKS and CDR2 YYEKEE (reference sequence). This CDR3 comprises 15 residues. Trimming pared 1 base from V and 7 bases from J, leaving 15 bases between. CDR3 DNA sequence: TGTGCCAGCAGCTTGTTACGCGGGACGGGGAATGAGCAGTTCTTC. Amino acid sequence: CASSLLRGTGNEQFF.

This clone was seen more than once but under ten times. V is TRBV10-3 and J is TRBJ2-7; possibly TRBD1 for D (6 bases). The V gene lost 0 bases and the J gene lost 0 bases, with 12 bases spanning the gap. Germline V gene sequence: CDR1 ENHRY, CDR2 SYGVKD. This CDR3 region has 16 residues. CDR3 sequence: CAISESVGANSYEQYF. The CDR3 bases are TGTGCCATCAGTGAGTCAGTGGGGGCCAACTCCTACGAGCAGTACTTC.

The CDR3 is CASSSGDRTYEQYF. The CDR3 coding sequence is TGTGCCAGCAGTTCGGGGGACAGAACTTACGAGCAGTACTTC. The gene calls are TRBV28 and TRBJ2-7; D might be TRBD1 (7 bases). The V end was cut by 4 bases, the J end by 4 bases, with 14 bases between. The CDR3 totals 14 residues. Germline loops: CDR1 MDHEN, CDR2 SYDVKM. Combining the CDR3 with reference TRBV28 and TRBJ2-7 gives the whole variable domain DVKVTQSSRYLVKRTGEKVFLECVQDMDHENMFWYRQDPGLGLRLIYFSYDVKMKEKGDIPEGYSVSREKKERFSLILESASTNQTSMYLCASSSGDRTYEQYFGPGTRLTVT.

This chain uses TRBV5-1 with TRBJ2-7; a weak D match, TRBD1 (5 bases). The CDR3 has 16 amino acids. Germline V gene data show CDR1 as SGHRS and CDR2 as YFSETQ. The V end lost 0 bases, the J end lost 1 base, and 14 bases lay between the germline ends. The CDR3 protein is CASSLAPQGISYEQYF. In DNA, the CDR3 is TGCGCCAGCAGCTTGGCTCCCCAGGGCATTTCCTACGAGCAGTACTTC.

CDR3 loop: CASSPTGPNQPQHF. CDR3 in DNA: TGTGCCAGTAGCCCGACAGGGCCAAATCAGCCCCAGCATTTT. V and J are TRBV19 and TRBJ1-5; TRBD1 matches 7 bases. The junction had 6 bases not matched to a gene; V was cut back by 6 bases and J by 4 bases. CDR1 LNHDA and CDR2 SQIVND come from the germline V gene (reference sequence). This CDR3 region has 14 residues. The whole variable domain, remainder taken from reference TRBV19 and TRBJ1-5, is DGGITQSPKYLFRKEGQNVTLSCEQNLNHDAMYWYRQDPGQGLRLIYYSQIVNDFQKGDIAEGYSVSREKKESFPLTVTSAQKNPTAFYLCASSPTGPNQPQHFGDGTRLSIL.

This chain connects TRBV9 to TRBJ1-2; 8 nucleotides agree with TRBD1. The CDR3 has 14 amino acids. J was trimmed by 12 bases and V by 0 bases; bases with no gene match: 10. Germline CDR1 is SGDLS and CDR2 is YYNGEE. The CDR3 region is CASSVGPGGFRDTF. Written as DNA, the CDR3 is TGTGCCAGCAGCGTAGGACCAGGGGGCTTCAGGGACACCTTC.

The gene calls are TRBV5-1 and TRBJ2-7; 11 bases agree with TRBD1. The V gene's germline CDR1 is SGHRS and CDR2 YFSETQ. The CDR3 loop spans 14 amino acids. J was trimmed by 4 bases and V by 5 bases; bases with no gene match: 5. CDR3 amino acids: CASRGQGVTYEQYF. The CDR3 coding sequence is TGCGCCAGCAGGGGACAGGGGGTTACATACGAGCAGTACTTC.